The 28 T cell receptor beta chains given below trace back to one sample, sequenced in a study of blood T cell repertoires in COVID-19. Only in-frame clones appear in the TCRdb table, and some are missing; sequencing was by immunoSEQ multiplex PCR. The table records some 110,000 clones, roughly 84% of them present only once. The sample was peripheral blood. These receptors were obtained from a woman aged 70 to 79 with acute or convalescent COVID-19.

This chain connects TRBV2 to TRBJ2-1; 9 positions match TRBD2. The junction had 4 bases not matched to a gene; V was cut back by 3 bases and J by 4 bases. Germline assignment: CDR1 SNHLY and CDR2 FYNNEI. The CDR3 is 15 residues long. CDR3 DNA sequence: TGTGCCAGCAGTGAGCTGACTAGCGGTTACAATGAGCAGTTCTTC. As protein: CASSELTSGYNEQFF.

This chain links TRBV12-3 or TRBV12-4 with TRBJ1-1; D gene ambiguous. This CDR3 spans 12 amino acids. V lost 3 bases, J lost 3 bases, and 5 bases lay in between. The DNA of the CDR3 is TGTGCCAGCAGTTTCATTGACACTGAAGCTTTCTTT. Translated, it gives CASSFIDTEAFF.

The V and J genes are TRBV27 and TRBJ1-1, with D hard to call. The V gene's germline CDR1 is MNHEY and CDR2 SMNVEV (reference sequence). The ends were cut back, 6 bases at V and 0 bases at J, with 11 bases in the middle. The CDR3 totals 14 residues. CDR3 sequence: CASSLVRMNTEAFF. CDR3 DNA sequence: TGTGCCAGCAGCCTAGTAAGAATGAACACTGAAGCTTTCTTT.

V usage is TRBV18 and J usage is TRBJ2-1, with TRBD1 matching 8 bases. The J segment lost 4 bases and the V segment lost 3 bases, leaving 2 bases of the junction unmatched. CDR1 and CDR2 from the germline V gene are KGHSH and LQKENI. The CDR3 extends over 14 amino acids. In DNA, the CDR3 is TGTGCCAGCTCACCGGGACAGGCATACAATGAGCAGTTCTTC. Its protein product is CASSPGQAYNEQFF.

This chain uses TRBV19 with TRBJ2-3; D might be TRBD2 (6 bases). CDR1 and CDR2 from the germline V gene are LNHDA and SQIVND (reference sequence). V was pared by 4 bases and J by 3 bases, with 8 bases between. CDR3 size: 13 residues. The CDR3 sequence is CASSSGVTDTQYF. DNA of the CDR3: TGTGCCAGTAGTAGCGGGGTGACAGATACGCAGTATTTT.

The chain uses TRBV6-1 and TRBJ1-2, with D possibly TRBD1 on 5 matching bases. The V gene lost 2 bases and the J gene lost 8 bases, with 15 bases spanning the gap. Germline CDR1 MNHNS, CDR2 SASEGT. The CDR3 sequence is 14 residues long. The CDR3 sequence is CASSELDSSQGYTF. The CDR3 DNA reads TGTGCCAGCAGTGAACTCGACAGCTCGCAGGGCTACACCTTC.

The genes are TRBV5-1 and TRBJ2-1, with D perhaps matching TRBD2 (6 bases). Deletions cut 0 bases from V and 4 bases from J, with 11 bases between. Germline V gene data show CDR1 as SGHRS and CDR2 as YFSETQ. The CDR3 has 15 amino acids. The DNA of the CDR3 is TGCGCCAGCAGCTTGGATAATAGCGGTTACAATGAGCAGTTCTTC. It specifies CASSLDNSGYNEQFF.

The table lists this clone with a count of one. The CDR3 bases are TGTGCCAGCAGCATATCAGGGGGCGGCCAGCCCCAGCATTTT. It is translated as CASSISGGGQPQHF. This sequence joins TRBV5-5 and TRBJ1-5; TRBD1 aligns across 8 bases. The CDR3 loop spans 14 amino acids. CDR1 and CDR2 from the germline V gene are SGHKS and YYEKEE (reference sequence). V lost 4 bases and J lost 7; bases outside the gene matches: 7.

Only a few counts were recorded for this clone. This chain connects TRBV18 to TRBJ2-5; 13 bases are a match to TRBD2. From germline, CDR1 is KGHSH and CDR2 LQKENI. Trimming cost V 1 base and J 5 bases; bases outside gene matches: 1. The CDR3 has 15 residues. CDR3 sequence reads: CASSPQLAGGETQYF. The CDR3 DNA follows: TGTGCCAGCTCACCACAACTAGCGGGAGGGGAGACCCAGTACTTC.

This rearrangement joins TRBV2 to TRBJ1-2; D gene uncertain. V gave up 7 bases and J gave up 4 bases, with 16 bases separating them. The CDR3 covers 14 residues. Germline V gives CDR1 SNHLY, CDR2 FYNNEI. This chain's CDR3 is CASTSRRASYGYTF. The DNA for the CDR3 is TGTGCCAGCACCAGCCGGAGGGCTAGCTATGGCTACACCTTC.

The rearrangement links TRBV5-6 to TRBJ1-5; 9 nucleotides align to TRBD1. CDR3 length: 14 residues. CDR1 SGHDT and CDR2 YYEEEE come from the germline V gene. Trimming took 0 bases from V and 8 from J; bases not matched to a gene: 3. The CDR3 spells CASSLDRGREPQHF. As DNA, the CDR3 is TGTGCCAGCAGCTTGGACAGGGGGCGCGAGCCCCAGCATTTT.

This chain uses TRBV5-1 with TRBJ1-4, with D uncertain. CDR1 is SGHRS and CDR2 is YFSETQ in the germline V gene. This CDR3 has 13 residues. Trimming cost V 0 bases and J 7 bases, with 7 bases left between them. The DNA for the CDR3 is TGCGCCAGCAGCTTGGCGCGGGGTGAAAAACTGTTTTTT. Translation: CASSLARGEKLFF.

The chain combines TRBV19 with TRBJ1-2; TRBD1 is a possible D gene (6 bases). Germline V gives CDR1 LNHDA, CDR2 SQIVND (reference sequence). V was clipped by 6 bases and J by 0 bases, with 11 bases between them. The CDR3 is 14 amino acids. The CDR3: CASSTGRANYGYTF. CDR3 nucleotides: TGTGCCAGTAGCACAGGGCGAGCTAACTATGGCTACACCTTC.

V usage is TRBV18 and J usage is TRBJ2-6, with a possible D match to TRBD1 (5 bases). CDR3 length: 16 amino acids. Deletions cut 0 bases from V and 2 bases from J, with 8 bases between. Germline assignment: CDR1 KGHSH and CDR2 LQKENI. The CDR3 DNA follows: TGTGCCAGCTCACCACCAGGCAGGGCTGGGGCCAACGTCCTGACTTTC. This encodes CASSPPGRAGANVLTF.

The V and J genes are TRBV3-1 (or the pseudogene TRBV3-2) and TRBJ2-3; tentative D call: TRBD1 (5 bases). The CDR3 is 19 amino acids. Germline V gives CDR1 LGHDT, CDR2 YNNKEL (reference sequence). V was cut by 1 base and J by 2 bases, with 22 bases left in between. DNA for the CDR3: TGTGCCAGCAGCCAAGCGACAGTTTTTTATTTGGGGTCCACAGATACGCAGTATTTT. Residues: CASSQATVFYLGSTDTQYF.

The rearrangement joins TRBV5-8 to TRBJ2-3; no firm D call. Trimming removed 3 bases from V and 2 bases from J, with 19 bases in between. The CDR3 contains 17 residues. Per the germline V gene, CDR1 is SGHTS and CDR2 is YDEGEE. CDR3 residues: CASSSVVLSSPTDTQYF. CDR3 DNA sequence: TGTGCCAGCAGCTCCGTCGTACTTAGCAGTCCCACAGATACGCAGTATTTT.

CDR3 sequence (DNA): TGTGCCAGCAGTGAACGAGCGGGGGGGCCTGGAGATACGCAGTATTTT. This translates into CASSERAGGPGDTQYF. The J gene is TRBJ2-3, the V gene TRBV6-1; TRBD2 agrees at 10 bases. J was trimmed by 5 bases and V by 2 bases; bases with no gene match: 7. The CDR3 totals 16 residues. CDR1 is MNHNS and CDR2 is SASEGT in the germline V gene.

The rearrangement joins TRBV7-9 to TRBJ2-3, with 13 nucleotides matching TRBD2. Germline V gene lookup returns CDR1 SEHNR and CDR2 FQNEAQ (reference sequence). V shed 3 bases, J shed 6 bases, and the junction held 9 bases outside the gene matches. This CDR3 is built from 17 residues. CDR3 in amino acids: CASSLRLAGGRGDTQYF. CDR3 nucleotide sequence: TGTGCCAGCAGCTTGAGACTAGCGGGGGGCCGGGGGGATACGCAGTATTTT. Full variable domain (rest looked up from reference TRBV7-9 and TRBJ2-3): DTGVSQNPRHKITKRGQNVTFRCDPISEHNRLYWYRQTLGQGPEFLTYFQNEAQLEKSRLLSDRFSAERPKGSFSTLEIQRTEQGDSAMYLCASSLRLAGGRGDTQYFGPGTRLTVL.

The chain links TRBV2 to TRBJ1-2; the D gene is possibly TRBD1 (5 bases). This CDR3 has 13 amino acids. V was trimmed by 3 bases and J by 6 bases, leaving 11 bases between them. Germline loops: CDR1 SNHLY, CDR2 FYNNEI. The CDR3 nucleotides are TGTGCCAGCAGTGAGGGGCAGGTGCATGGCTACACCTTC. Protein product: CASSEGQVHGYTF. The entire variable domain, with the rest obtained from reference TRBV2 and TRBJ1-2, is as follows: EPEVTQTPSHQVTQMGQEVILRCVPISNHLYFYWYRQILGQKVEFLVSFYNNEISEKSEIFDDQFSVERPDGSNFTLKIRSTKLEDSAMYFCASSEGQVHGYTFGSGTRLTVV.

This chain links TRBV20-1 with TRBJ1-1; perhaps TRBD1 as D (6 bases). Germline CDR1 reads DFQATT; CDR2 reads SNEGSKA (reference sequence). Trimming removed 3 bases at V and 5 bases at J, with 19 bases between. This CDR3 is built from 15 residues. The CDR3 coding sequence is TGCAGTGCTAGTTTAGGGGGACCCTCCAAAACTGAAGCTTTCTTT. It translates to CSASLGGPSKTEAFF.

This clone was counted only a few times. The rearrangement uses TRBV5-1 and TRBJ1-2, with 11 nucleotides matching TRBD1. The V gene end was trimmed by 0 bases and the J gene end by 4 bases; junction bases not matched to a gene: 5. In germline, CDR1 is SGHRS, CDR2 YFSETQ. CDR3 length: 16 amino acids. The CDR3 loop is CASSLVGTGGFYGYTF. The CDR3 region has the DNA TGCGCCAGCAGCTTGGTGGGGACAGGGGGATTCTATGGCTACACCTTC.

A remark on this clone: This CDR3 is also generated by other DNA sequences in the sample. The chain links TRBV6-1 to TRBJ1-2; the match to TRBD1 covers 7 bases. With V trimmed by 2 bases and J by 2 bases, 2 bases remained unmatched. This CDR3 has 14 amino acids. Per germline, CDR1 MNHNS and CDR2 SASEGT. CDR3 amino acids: CASSETGANYGYTF. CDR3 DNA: TGTGCCAGCAGTGAAACAGGGGCGAACTATGGCTACACCTTC.

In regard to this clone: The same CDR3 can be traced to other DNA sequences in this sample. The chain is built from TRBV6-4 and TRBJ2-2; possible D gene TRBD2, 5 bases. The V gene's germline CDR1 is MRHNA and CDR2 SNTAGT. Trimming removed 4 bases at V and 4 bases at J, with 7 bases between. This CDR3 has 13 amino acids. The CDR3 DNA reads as TGTGCCAGCAGTGCCGAGGGCACCGGGGAGCTGTTTTTT. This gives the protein CASSAEGTGELFF.

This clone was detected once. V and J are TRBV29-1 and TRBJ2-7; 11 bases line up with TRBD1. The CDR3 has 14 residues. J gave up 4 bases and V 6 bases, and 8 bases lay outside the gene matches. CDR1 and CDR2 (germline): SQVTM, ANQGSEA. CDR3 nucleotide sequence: TGCAGCGTAGCCGGGACAGGGGGTCTGTACGAGCAGTACTTC. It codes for CSVAGTGGLYEQYF.

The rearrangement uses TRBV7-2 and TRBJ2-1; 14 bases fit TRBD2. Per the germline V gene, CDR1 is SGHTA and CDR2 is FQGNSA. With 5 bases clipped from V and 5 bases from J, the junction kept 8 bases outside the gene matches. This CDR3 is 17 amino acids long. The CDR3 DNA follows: TGTGCCAGCAGCAGGACTAGCGGGAGGAGTGGGCACAATGAGCAGTTCTTC. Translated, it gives CASSRTSGRSGHNEQFF.

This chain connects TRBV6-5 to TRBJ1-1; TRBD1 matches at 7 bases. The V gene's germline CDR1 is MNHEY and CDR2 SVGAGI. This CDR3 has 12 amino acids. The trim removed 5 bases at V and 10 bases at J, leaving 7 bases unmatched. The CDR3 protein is CASSRDSLGAFF. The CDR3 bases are TGTGCCAGCAGTCGGGACAGTTTGGGAGCTTTCTTT.

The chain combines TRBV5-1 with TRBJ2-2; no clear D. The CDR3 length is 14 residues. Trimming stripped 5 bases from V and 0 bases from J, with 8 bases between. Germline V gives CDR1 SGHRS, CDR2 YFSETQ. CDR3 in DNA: TGCGCCAGCAGTCCTTCAGCGAACACCGGGGAGCTGTTTTTT. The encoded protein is CASSPSANTGELFF.

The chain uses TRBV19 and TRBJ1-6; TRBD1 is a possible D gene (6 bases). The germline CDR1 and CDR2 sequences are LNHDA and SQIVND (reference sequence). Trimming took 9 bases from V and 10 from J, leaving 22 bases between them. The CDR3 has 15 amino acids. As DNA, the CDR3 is TGTGCCAGCCAAAGCGAGGGGGTTAGAGGATCACCCCTCCACTTT. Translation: CASQSEGVRGSPLHF. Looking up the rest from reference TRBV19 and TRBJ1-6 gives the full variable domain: DGGITQSPKYLFRKEGQNVTLSCEQNLNHDAMYWYRQDPGQGLRLIYYSQIVNDFQKGDIAEGYSVSREKKESFPLTVTSAQKNPTAFYLCASQSEGVRGSPLHFGNGTRLTVT.